This TCR beta chain was documented in a study of post-analysis software for immune sequencing data. Looking at the study overall: The courses of disease that were included comprised relapsing-remitting, secondary progressive and progressive-relapsing multiple sclerosis. General study results and limits: In patients, about five TRBV segments were more frequent than in controls, with TRBV5-6, TRBV5-1 and TRBV20-1 among them. Significantly lower normalized Chao1 diversity was seen in multiple sclerosis patients than in controls. When the samples were clustered directly with F measure, those that had been prepared in the same batch showed strong co-clustering.

The CDR3 is 16 amino acids. The trim removed 3 bases at V and 7 bases at J, leaving 10 bases unmatched. Germline values: CDR1 MNHEY, CDR2 SMNVEV (reference sequence). Incorporated into the TCR beta cDNA libraries were unique molecular identifiers, which served to reduce PCR and sequencing biases. About 460,000 cDNA molecules were obtained from about 0.98 to 11 million T cells. TCRdb reprocessed the PCR reads with MiXCR, giving one entry per CDR3 protein. The table has 400,000 to 500,000 distinct CDR3 sequences, more than 30% seen once. Turning to this clonotype: Its antigen remains unidentified.

The receptor was derived from a girl aged 2 to 9 with multiple sclerosis. The sample comprised blood. V is TRBV27 and J is TRBJ2-7; 12 nucleotides align to TRBD2. In DNA form, the CDR3 reads TGTGCCAGCAGTTTCGACAGGCTAGCGGGAGGGCGGGAGCAGTACTTC. It yields the protein CASSFDRLAGGREQYF.